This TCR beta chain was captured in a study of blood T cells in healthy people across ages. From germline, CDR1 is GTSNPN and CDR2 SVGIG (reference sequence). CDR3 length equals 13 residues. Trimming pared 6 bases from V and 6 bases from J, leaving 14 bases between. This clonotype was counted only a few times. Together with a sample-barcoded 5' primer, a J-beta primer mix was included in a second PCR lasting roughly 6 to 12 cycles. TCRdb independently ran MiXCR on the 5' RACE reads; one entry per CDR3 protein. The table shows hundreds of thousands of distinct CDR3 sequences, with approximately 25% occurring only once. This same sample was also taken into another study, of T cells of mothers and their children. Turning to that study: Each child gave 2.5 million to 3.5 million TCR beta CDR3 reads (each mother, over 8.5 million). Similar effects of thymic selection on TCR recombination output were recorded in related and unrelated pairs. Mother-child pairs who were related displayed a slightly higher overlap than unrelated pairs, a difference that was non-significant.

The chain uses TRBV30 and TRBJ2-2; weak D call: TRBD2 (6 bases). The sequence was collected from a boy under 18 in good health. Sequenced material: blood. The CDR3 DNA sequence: TGTGCCTGCCGGGACTCGAATGCCGGGGAGCTGTTTTTT. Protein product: CACRDSNAGELFF. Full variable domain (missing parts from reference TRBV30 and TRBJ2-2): SQTIHQWPATLVQPVGSPLSLECTVEGTSNPNLYWYRQAAGRGLQLLFYSVGIGQISSEVPQNLSASRPQDRQFILSSKKLLLSDSGFYLCACRDSNAGELFFGEGSRLTVL.